This note documents a single T cell receptor (beta chain) sequence. This entry comes from a study of blood T cell repertoires in COVID-19. Sequenced by immunoSEQ multiplex PCR; TCRdb stores in-frame clones only, minus some. This table holds under 200,000 clones, roughly 71% found once. CDR1 is LNHDA and CDR2 is SQIVND in the germline V gene (reference sequence). V lost 4 bases to trimming and J lost 2 bases, with 11 bases between them. The CDR3 covers 14 residues. This TCR derives from a woman older than 75 with acute or convalescent COVID-19. The V gene is TRBV19, the J gene TRBJ2-5; the D gene is possibly TRBD2 (5 bases). Material for sequencing was peripheral blood. The CDR3 loop is CASSNRGNQETQYF. CDR3 nucleotides: TGTGCCAGTAGTAACCGGGGAAATCAAGAGACCCAGTACTTC.